This T cell receptor beta chain was recorded in a study of blood T cell repertoires in COVID-19. With V trimmed by 2 bases and J by 0 bases, 13 bases remained unmatched. CDR3 length equals 20 residues. Per germline, CDR1 MNHEY and CDR2 SMNVEV (reference sequence). Original data processing: How many nucleated cells were present was estimated from reference gene primer amplification. Sequenced by immunoSEQ multiplex PCR; TCRdb stores in-frame clones only, minus some. V and J calls and clone size are copied from that table; D and trimming were computed from the DNA. Among 200,000 to 300,000 clones listed, approximately 84% were seen once.

The sequenced sample was PBMCs or T cells enriched from blood (not recorded which). This clonotype was obtained from a woman between 40 and 55 years old with acute COVID-19. The chain has TRBV27 and TRBJ2-3; TRBD2 matches at 11 bases. The CDR3 nucleotides are TGTGCCAGCAGTTTAGAAGGCTCGGGGGGACTAGCGGTTAGCACAGATACGCAGTATTTT. Its protein product is CASSLEGSGGLAVSTDTQYF.